This TCR beta chain was observed in a study of PD-1 blockade in classical Hodgkin lymphoma. Overall study findings and caveats: Although disease activity or prior therapy may be involved, causes of the repertoire differences remain undefined. A reduction in baseline TCR diversity was reportedly seen in newly diagnosed patients relative to healthy donors. Newly diagnosed and completely responding patients shared comparable baseline diversity.

The germline V gene encodes CDR1 DFQATT and CDR2 SNEGSKA (reference sequence). Deletions cut 8 bases from V and 0 bases from J, with 7 bases between. The length of the CDR3 is 11 residues. Regarding this clone: Its antigen is unknown.

Described time point: cycle 4 day 1 (C4D1), after around six weeks of nivolumab. Every single patient, without exception, relapsed after autologous stem cell transplantation, and brentuximab vedotin exposure varied. The method was immunoSEQ multiplex PCR; TCRdb's version includes in-frame clones alone and lacks a portion of them. The repertoire holds over 75,000 clones, with roughly nine tenths as singletons. The input for sequencing was peripheral blood mononuclear cells (PBMCs), taken before the fourth cycle of nivolumab. The chain recombines TRBV20-1 with TRBJ1-1; D remains ambiguous. This clonotype originated in a human donor with classical Hodgkin lymphoma. In DNA form, the CDR3 reads TGCAGTAGGGAGATGAACACTGAAGCTTTCTTT. This encodes CSREMNTEAFF.